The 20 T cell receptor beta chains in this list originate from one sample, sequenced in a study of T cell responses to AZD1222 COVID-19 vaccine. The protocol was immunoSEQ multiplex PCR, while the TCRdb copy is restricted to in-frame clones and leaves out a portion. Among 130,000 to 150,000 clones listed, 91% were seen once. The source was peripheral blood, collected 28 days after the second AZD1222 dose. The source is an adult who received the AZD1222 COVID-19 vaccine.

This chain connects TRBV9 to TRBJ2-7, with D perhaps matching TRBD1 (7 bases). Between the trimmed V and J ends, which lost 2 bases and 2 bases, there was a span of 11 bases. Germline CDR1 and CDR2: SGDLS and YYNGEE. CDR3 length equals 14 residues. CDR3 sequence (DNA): TGTGCCAGCAGCGTCGGGGGACAGACCTACGAGCAGTACTTC. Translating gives CASSVGGQTYEQYF.

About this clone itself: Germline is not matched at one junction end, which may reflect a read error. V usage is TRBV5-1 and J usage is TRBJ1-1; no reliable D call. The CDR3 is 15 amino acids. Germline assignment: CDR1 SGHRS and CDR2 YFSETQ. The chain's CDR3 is CASSLGFGRNSEAFF. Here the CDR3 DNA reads TGCGCCAGCAGCTTGGGGTTTGGTAGGAACTCTGAAGCTTTCTTT.

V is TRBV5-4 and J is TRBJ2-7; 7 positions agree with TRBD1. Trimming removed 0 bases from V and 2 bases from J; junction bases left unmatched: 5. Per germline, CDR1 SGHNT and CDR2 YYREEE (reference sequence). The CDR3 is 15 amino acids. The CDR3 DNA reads TGTGCCAGCAGCTTGGGACAGGGAACAACCTACGAGCAGTACTTC. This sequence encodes CASSLGQGTTYEQYF.

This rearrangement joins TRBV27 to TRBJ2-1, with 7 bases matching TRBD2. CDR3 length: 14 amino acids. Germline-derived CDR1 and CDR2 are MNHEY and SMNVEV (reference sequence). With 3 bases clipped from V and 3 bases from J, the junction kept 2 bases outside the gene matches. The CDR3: CASSFQRDYNEQFF. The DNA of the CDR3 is TGTGCCAGCAGTTTCCAGCGGGACTACAATGAGCAGTTCTTC.

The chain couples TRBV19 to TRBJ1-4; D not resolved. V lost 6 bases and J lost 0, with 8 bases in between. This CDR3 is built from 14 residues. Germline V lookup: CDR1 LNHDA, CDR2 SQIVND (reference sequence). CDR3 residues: CASRRQPTNEKLFF. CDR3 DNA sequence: TGTGCCAGTAGGCGGCAGCCAACTAATGAAAAACTGTTTTTT.

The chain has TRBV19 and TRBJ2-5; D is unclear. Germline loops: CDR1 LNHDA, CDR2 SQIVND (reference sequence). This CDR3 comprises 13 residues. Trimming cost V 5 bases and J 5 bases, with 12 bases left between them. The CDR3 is CASSQRHGETQYF. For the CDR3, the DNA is TGTGCCAGTAGTCAGCGACATGGGGAGACCCAGTACTTC. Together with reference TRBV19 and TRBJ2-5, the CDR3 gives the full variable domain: DGGITQSPKYLFRKEGQNVTLSCEQNLNHDAMYWYRQDPGQGLRLIYYSQIVNDFQKGDIAEGYSVSREKKESFPLTVTSAQKNPTAFYLCASSQRHGETQYFGPGTRLLVL.

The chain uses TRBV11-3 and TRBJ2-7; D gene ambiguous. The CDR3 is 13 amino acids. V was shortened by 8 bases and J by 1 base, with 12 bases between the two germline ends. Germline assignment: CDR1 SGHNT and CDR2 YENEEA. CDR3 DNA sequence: TGTGCCAGCGCCGACCTATCATCCTACGAGCAGTACTTC. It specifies CASADLSSYEQYF.

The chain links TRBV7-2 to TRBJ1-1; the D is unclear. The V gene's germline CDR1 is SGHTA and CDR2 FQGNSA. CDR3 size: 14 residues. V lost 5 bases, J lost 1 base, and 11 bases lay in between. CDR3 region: CASSLRNQNTEAFF. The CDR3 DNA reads TGTGCCAGCAGCCTTAGAAACCAGAACACTGAAGCTTTCTTT.

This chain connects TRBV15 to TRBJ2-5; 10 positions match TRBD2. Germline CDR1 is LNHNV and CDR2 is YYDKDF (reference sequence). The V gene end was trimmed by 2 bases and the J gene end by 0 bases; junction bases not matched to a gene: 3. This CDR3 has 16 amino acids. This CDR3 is CATSRRSGGYQETQYF. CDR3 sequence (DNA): TGTGCCACCAGCAGACGTAGCGGGGGGTACCAAGAGACCCAGTACTTC.

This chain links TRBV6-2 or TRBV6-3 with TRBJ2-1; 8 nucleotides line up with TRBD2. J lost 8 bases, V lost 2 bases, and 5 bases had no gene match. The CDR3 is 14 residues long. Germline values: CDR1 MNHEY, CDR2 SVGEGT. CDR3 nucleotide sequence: TGTGCCAGCAGTTACAAGCGGGAGCGGGATGAGCAGTTCTTC. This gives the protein CASSYKRERDEQFF.

CDR3 sequence reads: CASSWRENQPQHF. CDR3 bases: TGTGCCAGCAGTTGGAGGGAGAATCAGCCCCAGCATTTT. The chain has TRBV25-1 and TRBJ1-5; no reliable D call. This CDR3 comprises 13 residues. V lost 5 bases and J lost 4, with 9 bases in between. Looked up from germline, CDR1 is MGHDK and CDR2 is SYGVNS.

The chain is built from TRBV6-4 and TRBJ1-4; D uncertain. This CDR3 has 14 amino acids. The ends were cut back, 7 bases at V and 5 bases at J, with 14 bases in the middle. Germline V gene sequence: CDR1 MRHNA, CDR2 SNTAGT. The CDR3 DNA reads TGTGCCAGCATAGCGGAGACTCAAAATGAAAAACTGTTTTTT. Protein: CASIAETQNEKLFF.

The CDR3 DNA sequence: TGTGCCAGCAGCTTATTAGGGCCGCCAAGTGGGCAAGAGACCCAGTACTTC. Translating it yields CASSLLGPPSGQETQYF. This chain joins TRBV11-2 and TRBJ2-5; D gene unclear. The CDR3 has 17 residues. The V end was cut by 2 bases, the J end by 2 bases, with 18 bases between. Germline CDR1 is SGHAT and CDR2 is FQNNGV.

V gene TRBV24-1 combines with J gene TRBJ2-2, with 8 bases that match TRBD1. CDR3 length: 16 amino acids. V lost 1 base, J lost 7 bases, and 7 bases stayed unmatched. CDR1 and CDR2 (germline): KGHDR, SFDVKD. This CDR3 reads CATSDFSGGLVGELFF. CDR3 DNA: TGTGCCACCAGTGATTTTTCAGGGGGCCTGGTCGGGGAGCTGTTTTTT.

In DNA, the CDR3 is TGCAGCGTCGTGGGACTAGCGGCAGATACGCAGTATTTT. Its protein product is CSVVGLAADTQYF. The chain combines TRBV29-1 with TRBJ2-3; 11 nucleotides match TRBD2. V lost 6 bases to trimming and J lost 4 bases; unmatched junction nucleotides: 3. This CDR3 contains 13 residues. The germline CDR1 and CDR2 sequences are SQVTM and ANQGSEA.

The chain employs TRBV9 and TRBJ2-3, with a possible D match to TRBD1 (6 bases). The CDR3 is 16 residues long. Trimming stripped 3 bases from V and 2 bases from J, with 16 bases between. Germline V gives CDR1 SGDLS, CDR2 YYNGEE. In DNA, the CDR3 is TGTGCCAGCAGCGACGGATTTGGACAGTTCACAGATACGCAGTATTTT. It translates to CASSDGFGQFTDTQYF.

The CDR3 spells CASSYWTIQETQYF. The CDR3, as DNA: TGTGCCAGCAGCTACTGGACTATACAAGAGACCCAGTACTTC. The chain uses TRBV7-9 and TRBJ2-5, with a tentative D call TRBD2 (6 bases). Germline V gene data show CDR1 as SEHNR and CDR2 as FQNEAQ (reference sequence). The CDR3 is 14 residues long. The V gene lost 4 bases and the J gene lost 2 bases, with 11 bases spanning the gap.

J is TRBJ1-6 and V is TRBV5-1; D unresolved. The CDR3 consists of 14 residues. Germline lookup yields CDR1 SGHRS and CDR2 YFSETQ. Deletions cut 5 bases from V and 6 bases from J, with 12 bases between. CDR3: CASRNTGSNSPLHF. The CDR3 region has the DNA TGCGCCAGCAGGAATACTGGGAGTAATTCACCCCTCCACTTT.

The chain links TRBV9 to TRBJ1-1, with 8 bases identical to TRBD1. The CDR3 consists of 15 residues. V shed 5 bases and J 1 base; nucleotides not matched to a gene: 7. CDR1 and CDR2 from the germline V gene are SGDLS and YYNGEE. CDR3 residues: CASRKTGESNTEAFF. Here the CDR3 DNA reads TGTGCCAGCAGAAAGACAGGGGAGTCGAACACTGAAGCTTTCTTT.

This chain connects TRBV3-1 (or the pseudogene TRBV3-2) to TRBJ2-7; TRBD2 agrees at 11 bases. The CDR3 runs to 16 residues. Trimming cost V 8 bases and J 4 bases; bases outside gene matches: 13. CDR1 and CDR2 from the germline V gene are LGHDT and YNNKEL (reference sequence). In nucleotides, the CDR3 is TGTGCCAGCGGTCTAGCGGGAGGTCCCAATCATTACGAGCAGTACTTC. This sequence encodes CASGLAGGPNHYEQYF.